The 15 T cell receptor beta chains given below trace back to one sample, sequenced in a study of T-cell reconstitution after alpha-beta-depleted transplantation in children. The library targeted TCRbeta and was prepared with unique molecular identifiers. Using its own MiXCR run on the PCR reads, TCRdb lists one record per CDR3 protein. The table has approximately 98,000 distinct CDR3 sequences, 5.5% to 7% seen once; the top ten hold roughly 24%. The material was PBMCs, mostly from graft donor cells, obtained 360 days after TCRalphabeta/CD19-depleted stem cell transplant. Receptors originate from a male patient between 2 and 10 years old who had a stem cell transplant for acute lymphoblastic leukemia, so the T cells may come from the graft donor.

This chain's CDR3 is CATSARLAGTDTQYF. CDR3 DNA: TGTGCCACCAGCGCGAGACTAGCGGGCACAGATACGCAGTATTTT. V usage is TRBV15 and J usage is TRBJ2-3; 9 bases are a match to TRBD2. The CDR3 loop spans 15 amino acids. V trimming: 5 bases; J trimming: 1 base; junction bases outside the gene matches: 4. CDR1 is LNHNV, CDR2 YYDKDF, per germline (reference sequence).

This clonotype came up many times. The chain joins TRBV2 to TRBJ2-1, with D possibly called TRBD1 or TRBD2 (5 bases each). The CDR3 covers 12 residues. The V and J ends lost 4 bases and 9 bases respectively, with 10 bases between them. CDR1 is SNHLY, CDR2 FYNNEI, per germline. The CDR3 DNA sequence: TGTGCCAGCAGTGCGGGGCAAGGTGAGCAGTTCTTC. Protein sequence: CASSAGQGEQFF.

This clonotype came up many times. The rearrangement links TRBV7-9 to TRBJ1-5; D possibly corresponds to TRBD1 (6 bases). CDR1 is SEHNR, CDR2 FQNEAQ, per germline (reference sequence). This CDR3 is 13 amino acids long. Trimming removed 4 bases from V and 5 bases from J, with 9 bases in between. CDR3 amino acids: CASSWDTDQPQHF. The CDR3 coding sequence is TGTGCCAGCAGCTGGGACACCGATCAGCCCCAGCATTTT. Using reference TRBV7-9 and TRBJ1-5 for the parts outside the CDR3, the full variable domain is DTGVSQNPRHKITKRGQNVTFRCDPISEHNRLYWYRQTLGQGPEFLTYFQNEAQLEKSRLLSDRFSAERPKGSFSTLEIQRTEQGDSAMYLCASSWDTDQPQHFGDGTRLSIL.

This clonotype was seen at least ten times. The rearrangement links TRBV24-1 to TRBJ2-7; TRBD1 is a possible D gene (6 bases). This CDR3 contains 15 residues. Germline V gene lookup returns CDR1 KGHDR and CDR2 SFDVKD. Trimming removed 2 bases from V and 5 bases from J, with 15 bases in between. The CDR3 loop is CATSDSHRVRNEQYF. DNA of the CDR3: TGTGCCACCAGTGATTCACACAGGGTAAGAAACGAGCAGTACTTC.

This clonotype was seen at least ten times. This chain links TRBV28 with TRBJ1-1, with a weak D call TRBD1 (5 bases). V was shortened by 5 bases and J by 8 bases, with 12 bases between the two germline ends. Germline assignment: CDR1 MDHEN and CDR2 SYDVKM. The CDR3 length is 12 residues. CDR3: CASSVGTAEAFF. The DNA of the CDR3 is TGTGCCAGCAGTGTTGGGACGGCGGAAGCTTTCTTT.

This clonotype was seen many times. V gene TRBV20-1 combines with J gene TRBJ2-7, with 8 bases fitting TRBD1. The ends lost 3 bases at V and 2 bases at J; junction bases unmatched: 6. This CDR3 spans 14 amino acids. CDR1 and CDR2 (germline): DFQATT, SNEGSKA (reference sequence). CDR3 bases: TGCAGTGCTAGCTCTCCAGGGGGCCCCTACGAGCAGTACTTC. Translated, it gives CSASSPGGPYEQYF.

The chain combines TRBV28 with TRBJ2-2; the D is unclear. This CDR3 is 16 amino acids long. Looked up from germline, CDR1 is MDHEN and CDR2 is SYDVKM. Trimming cost V 4 bases and J 4 bases, with 16 bases left between them. CDR3 DNA sequence: TGTGCCAGCAGTTCTCCGTCTAGGTTGGGCACCGGGGAGCTGTTTTTT. Translating gives CASSSPSRLGTGELFF.

There are a few counts of this clonotype. The rearrangement uses TRBV2 and TRBJ2-5; no clear D. The CDR3 runs 14 residues. Germline-derived CDR1 and CDR2 are SNHLY and FYNNEI. V was pared by 1 base and J by 5 bases, with 11 bases between. The CDR3 DNA reads TGTGCCAGCAGTGAAGACTCAGGATGGGAGACCCAGTACTTC. Its translation: CASSEDSGWETQYF.

This clonotype was counted at least ten times. The V call is TRBV7-7, the J call TRBJ1-5; D is unclear. CDR3 length: 11 amino acids. Germline CDR1 and CDR2: SSHAT and FNYEAQ (reference sequence). V gave up 11 bases and J gave up 9 bases, with 14 bases separating them. This CDR3 is CADQRASPQHF. The CDR3 DNA sequence: TGTGCCGACCAACGAGCCTCGCCCCAGCATTTT.

This clonotype has a count of ten or more. This chain uses TRBV2 with TRBJ2-1, with D unresolved. Germline V CDR1 and CDR2: SNHLY, FYNNEI. Trimming stripped 10 bases from V and 1 base from J, with 8 bases between. This CDR3 is 12 amino acids long. Here the CDR3 reads CATDLSYNEQFF. The DNA for the CDR3 is TGTGCCACCGATCTTTCCTACAATGAGCAGTTCTTC.

The gene calls are TRBV28 and TRBJ2-2; D call uncertain. This CDR3 has 18 residues. The V and J ends lost 5 bases and 1 base respectively, with 20 bases between them. Germline CDR1 MDHEN, CDR2 SYDVKM. For the CDR3, the DNA is TGTGCCAGCAGTGATATAACTAACGCCCGTTTGAACACCGGGGAGCTGTTTTTT. Its protein product is CASSDITNARLNTGELFF.

This clonotype was seen a few times. The chain carries TRBV13 and TRBJ2-7; 8 bases are shared with TRBD1. J gave up 4 bases and V 5 bases, and 10 bases lay outside the gene matches. The length of the CDR3 is 15 residues. The germline V gene encodes CDR1 PRHDT and CDR2 FYEKMQ (reference sequence). CDR3 in DNA: TGTGCCAGCAGCCCCCGTGGTCAGGGGGCTTACGAGCAGTACTTC. Translated, it gives CASSPRGQGAYEQYF.

The chain is built from TRBV29-1 and TRBJ1-1, with D perhaps matching TRBD1 (5 bases). Germline V lookup: CDR1 SQVTM, CDR2 ANQGSEA. Trimming left V 0 bases short and J 1 base short, with 12 bases between. The CDR3 has 15 amino acids. CDR3 DNA sequence: TGCAGCGTTGAAGACCTCAGGGAGGGGAACACTGAAGCTTTCTTT. It codes for CSVEDLREGNTEAFF. Filled out from reference TRBV29-1 and TRBJ1-1, the complete variable domain reads SAVISQKPSRDICQRGTSLTIQCQVDSQVTMMFWYRQQPGQSLTLIATANQGSEATYESGFVIDKFPISRPNLTFSTLTVSNMSPEDSSIYLCSVEDLREGNTEAFFGQGTRLTVV.

CDR3 sequence reads: CASSPGQKPYSGNTIYF. The DNA for the CDR3 is TGTGCCAGCAGCCCAGGACAGAAGCCTTACTCTGGAAACACCATATATTTT. V and J are TRBV9 and TRBJ1-3; weak D call: TRBD1 (6 bases). Between the trimmed V and J ends, which lost 4 bases and 0 bases, there was a span of 17 bases. The CDR3 runs to 17 residues. Per the germline V gene, CDR1 is SGDLS and CDR2 is YYNGEE.

This clonotype was observed at least ten times. The chain uses TRBV27 and TRBJ2-7; TRBD2 agrees at 10 bases. The germline gives CDR1 MNHEY, CDR2 SMNVEV (reference sequence). The CDR3 sequence is 14 residues long. The J segment lost 6 bases and the V segment lost 10 bases, leaving 12 bases of the junction unmatched. CDR3 residues: CATCPSGRGGEQYF. The CDR3 coding sequence is TGTGCCACCTGCCCTAGCGGGAGAGGAGGCGAGCAGTACTTC.